These T cell receptor beta chains were read from a single sample in a study of technical replicates of blood from a handful of donors. Data came from immunoSEQ multiplex PCR; TCRdb stores just in-frame clones and leaves some out. The repertoire holds tens of thousands of clones, with roughly 90% as singletons. The sequenced sample was T cells isolated from PBMCs. The receptors originated from a human donor in good health. Both conserved end residues are part of each CDR3. Fields, in order: clone size, J gene, V gene, D gene, CDR3 DNA, CDR3 protein. A D gene is named only where the DNA matches it firmly. Size is stated for part of the rows, as once, few or many counts, or as a class when the clone is expanded.

>NA|TRBJ2-7|TRBV11-2|NA
TGTGCCAGCAGCACGCGACAGAACGCCTACGAGCAGTACTTC
CASSTRQNAYEQYF
>NA|TRBJ2-1|TRBV6-8|TRBD2
TGTGCCAGCAGTCTTAGCGGGGCCTACAATGAGCAGTTCTTC
CASSLSGAYNEQFF
>NA|TRBJ2-2|TRBV7-2|NA
TGTGCCAGCAGCCCCCGACTAGTCGCCGGGGAGCTGTTTTTT
CASSPRLVAGELFF
>NA|TRBJ2-5|TRBV7-2|NA
TGTGCCAGCAGCTTAGCCTTATTTCCAACTACCTCGGGGGACTTTCAAGAGACCCAGTACTTC
CASSLALFPTTSGDFQETQYF
>NA|TRBJ2-3|TRBV9|TRBD2
TGTGCCAGCAGCGTAAGGGCTAGCGGGAGAAGCACAGATACGCAGTATTTT
CASSVRASGRSTDTQYF
>NA|TRBJ1-2|TRBV23-1|TRBD1
TGCGCCAGCCCAAGGGGGACAGAATTAAATGGCTACACCTTC
CASPRGTELNGYTF
>once|TRBJ2-5|TRBV27|NA
TGTGCCAGCAGTTTATCGGGGGCCGTATGGGGGACCCAGTACTTC
CASSLSGAVWGTQYF
>NA|TRBJ2-1|TRBV7-9|NA
TGTGCCAGCAGCCCAGGCGAACAGAGTTTGGTGAATGAGCAGTTCTTC
CASSPGEQSLVNEQFF
>NA|TRBJ2-7|TRBV5-6|NA
TGTGCCAGCAGACGCGCCGTGATGACCTACGAGCAGTACTTC
CASRRAVMTYEQYF
>once|TRBJ2-3|TRBV6-5|NA
TGTGCCAGCAGTTGGGACACGGCCTTCACAGATACGCAGTATTTT
CASSWDTAFTDTQYF
>NA|TRBJ2-5|TRBV4-1|TRBD1
TGCGCCAGCAGCCATGGACAGGGCCAAGAGACCCAGTACTTC
CASSHGQGQETQYF
>NA|TRBJ2-1|TRBV7-7|TRBD2
TGTGCTAGCAGCTTAGAAGTAGCGGGGGTCACGGGGTTTTACAATGAGCAGTTCTTC
CASSLEVAGVTGFYNEQFF
>NA|TRBJ2-5|TRBV15|NA
TGTGCCACCAGCAGAGATCTAGAGACCCAGTACTTC
CATSRDLETQYF
>few|TRBJ1-1|TRBV11-3|NA
TGTGCCAGCAGTACTTACCTGAACACTGAAGCTTTCTTT
CASSTYLNTEAFF
>once|TRBJ2-2|TRBV10-3|TRBD1
TGTGCCATCAGTGACGGACAGGGGGCCGGGGAGCTGTTTTTT
CAISDGQGAGELFF
>few|TRBJ1-1|TRBV15|TRBD1
TGTGCCACCAGCAGGACAGGGGGCACTGAAGCTTTCTTT
CATSRTGGTEAFF
>NA|TRBJ2-3|TRBV7-4|NA
TGTGCCAGCAGCCCGACCCACAGGGATAGCACAGATACGCAGTATTTT
CASSPTHRDSTDTQYF
>NA|TRBJ1-4|TRBV2|NA
TGTGCCACGCACGAGGGGGATGAAAAACTGTTTTTT
CATHEGDEKLFF
>NA|TRBJ2-1|TRBV9|NA
TGTGCCAGCAGCGAGACTAGCTCCTACAATGAGCAGTTCTTC
CASSETSSYNEQFF
>NA|TRBJ1-2|TRBV9|TRBD1
TGTGCCAGCACTAATCAGGGGGCTAGCTATGGCTACACCTTC
CASTNQGASYGYTF
>NA|TRBJ2-7|TRBV5-1|TRBD1
TGCGCCAGCAGCTGGGGGGACAGGGGCTACGAGCAGTACTTC
CASSWGDRGYEQYF
>NA|TRBJ2-7|TRBV2|NA
TGTGCCAGCAGGGGAGATCCCTACGAGCAGTACTTC
CASRGDPYEQYF
>NA|TRBJ1-3|TRBV7-2|NA
TGTGCCAGCAGCTTGTCTGGGGGAGGTTTCACCATATATTTT
CASSLSGGGFTIYF
>NA|TRBJ2-7|TRBV5-4|TRBD1
TGTGCCAGCAGCTTGGGAGACAGGGGCCCCTACGAGCAGTACTTC
CASSLGDRGPYEQYF
>NA|TRBJ1-1|TRBV15|TRBD1
TGTGCCACCGCGAGGGACAGGGGGCGAACTGAAGCTTTCTTT
CATARDRGRTEAFF
>NA|TRBJ1-1|TRBV25-1|NA
TGTGCCAGCATGTACAGGGCTGAAGCTTTCTTT
CASMYRAEAFF